This section outlines one TCR beta chain sequence together with its context. The data derive from a study of blood T cell repertoires in COVID-19. In the study overall: Both acute and convalescent COVID-19 samples were obtained from the United States, Italy and Spain.

Assay used: immunoSEQ multiplex PCR; TCRdb lists only in-frame clones, some missing. This sample has around 94,000 clones, with 80% to 95% found just once. V lost 0 bases to trimming and J lost 10 bases, with 7 bases between them. The germline V gene has CDR1 SGHDN and CDR2 FVKESK. The CDR3 has 13 residues. The sequencing input was peripheral blood. This clonotype originated in a young man with acute or convalescent COVID-19. The chain joins TRBV14 to TRBJ1-6; D is undetermined. The CDR3 DNA follows: TGTGCCAGCAGCCAAGACCCGGGGTCACCCCTCCACTTT. This sequence encodes CASSQDPGSPLHF.